The T cell receptor (beta chain) described here comes from a study of shared clonotypes between healthy human individuals. The table came from immunoSEQ multiplex PCR; TCRdb's copy has only in-frame clones and leaves some out. The sample has approximately 2.3 million clones, approximately 95% seen once. The investigators split CD4+ cells into a CD45RA+ naive subset and a CD45RA-negative memory subset. Study-level points and caveats: Only blood samples were collected, and tissue repertoires likely differ.

Comments on this clone: Antigen: not known.

The germline CDR1 and CDR2 sequences are MNHNS and SASEGT. This CDR3 contains 14 residues. V lost 5 bases, J lost 1 base, and 11 bases lay in between. The TCR originated in a man aged 18 to 30 in good health. Some clones in this sample may be carry-over from other donors' samples. The sequenced material came from naive CD4+ T cells from PBMCs. Noted subset: CD45RA+ positively selected. The chain carries TRBV6-1 and TRBJ1-1, with D tentatively TRBD1 (6 bases). The CDR3 DNA reads TGTGCCAGCAGTTCAGCGGACAGGAACACTGAAGCTTTCTTT. Translated, it gives CASSSADRNTEAFF.